Here is one T cell receptor beta chain with its context. The antigen is not known. The sample is drawn from a study of vaccination and CD4 T cells after COVID-19. At the level of the study: The convalescents were made up of six males and four females, two of whom were Hispanic. Investigators took post-vaccine samples a median 72 days after dose two, within a range of 14 to 241. As a positive control, some control cultures were given a CEFX pool, while others were given an HIV-1 Nef pool or no peptide.

Indicated treatment: roughly 11-day PBMC culture with coronavirus spike peptide pools or control peptides (ViraFEST assay). Findings and limits, study-wide: Among reactive clones from convalescent patients, a median about 86% appeared only post-vaccination.

V gave up 1 base and J gave up 6 bases, with 13 bases separating them. The CDR3 spans 13 residues. Germline CDR1 is DFQATT and CDR2 is SNEGSKA (reference sequence). Cultured CD4+ T cells had their DNA profiled by the Oncomine TCR Beta short-read assay. MiXCR was run by TCRdb on the PCR reads, yielding one entry per CDR3 protein. Seen here are 9,500 to 15,000 distinct CDR3 sequences, around 80% observed once, and the top ten hold approximately 24%. The V call is TRBV20-1, the J call TRBJ2-7, with D uncertain. The source material was CD4+ T cells from blood, cultured in vitro. The receptor was derived from a human donor who had recovered from COVID-19. The CDR3 loop is CSARAGPSGEQYF. CDR3 coding DNA: TGCAGTGCTAGAGCGGGCCCGTCGGGCGAGCAGTACTTC.